Sequencing of this T cell receptor beta chain was carried out in a study of graft-versus-host responses after intestinal transplantation. On the study more broadly: Multivisceral, liver-intestinal, or isolated intestinal grafts went to recipients. Recipients were all induced with anti-thymocyte globulin, then given tacrolimus and steroids for around three years.

Study findings and constraints: GvH clones were found in recipient marrow; some appeared first in ileum or blood. Peak circulating GvH clone levels tracked with early post-transplant HvG declines.

V was pared by 2 bases and J by 0 bases, with 5 bases between. Germline V lookup: CDR1 SGHKS, CDR2 YYEKEE (reference sequence). CDR3 length: 13 residues. This clone was counted once. Antigen specificity is unknown. Repertoires were generated with immunoSEQ multiplex PCR, while TCRdb's copy carries only in-frame clones and drops some. The repertoire consists of tens of thousands of clones, with roughly 84% occurring once and the leading ten covering around 7.8%. The starting material was unstimulated CD8+ T cells sorted from spleen or lymph node cells, obtained before transplant. The chain joins TRBV5-5 to TRBJ1-1; no definite D call. The TCR sequence derives from a human donor who was the organ donor for an intestinal transplant. The CDR3 DNA is TGTGCCAGCAGCTTCGTGATGAACACTGAAGCTTTCTTT. Translated, it gives CASSFVMNTEAFF.